The clone carrying this T cell receptor (beta chain) was picked up one time. Every subset had its genomic DNA shared out evenly among several immunoSEQ plates. In the original workflow: As immunoSEQ supplied junction-only sequences (without quality scores), filtering differed. Profiling relied on immunoSEQ multiplex PCR, and the TCRdb table lists in-frame clones only, not all of them. For V, J and clone size, that table is used; D and trimming come from the DNA. The data contain millions of clones, more than 80% of them seen just once; the ten biggest clones take up 0.3% to 0.4%. The entry originates in a study of shared clonotypes between healthy human individuals. Across the whole study: The people who gave samples were two women and a few men aged 18 to 49.

The CDR3 runs to 15 residues. With 6 bases clipped from V and 2 bases from J, the junction kept 4 bases outside the gene matches. CDR1 is MDHEN and CDR2 is SYDVKM in the germline V gene. Study donors comprised healthy, HIV-negative adults devoid of recent acute infection or vaccination. The chain combines TRBV28 with TRBJ2-3; 11 bases are shared with TRBD2. This clonotype originated in a man younger than 35 in good health. Some clones in this sample may be carry-over from other donors' samples. The sequenced material came from naive CD4+ T cells from PBMCs. Subset: CD45RA+ positively selected. CDR3 in amino acids: CASRGTSGLTDTQYF. The CDR3, as DNA: TGTGCCAGCAGGGGGACTAGCGGTCTCACAGATACGCAGTATTTT.